This T cell receptor beta chain was documented in a study of cytomegalovirus exposure and HLA in healthy donors. In germline, CDR1 is LGHNA, CDR2 YSLEER. Trimming removed 0 bases from V and 3 bases from J, with 8 bases in between. This CDR3 has 14 amino acids. Study-level findings and limits: Altogether, some 170 TCR beta chains were recorded as cytomegalovirus-associated.

The PCR ran on 60 Vbeta and 13 Jbeta primers. This table comes from immunoSEQ multiplex PCR, and its TCRdb copy is limited to in-frame clones, with some not included. The profile covers around 150,000 clones, with about 85% appearing a single time and around 1.9% taken by the ten largest. As for this clone: As yet, its antigen is unknown.

Donors consisted of healthy bone marrow donors. The receptor comes from a man aged 18 to 30 in good health and CMV-seronegative. The sequenced sample consisted of PBMCs. The rearrangement uses TRBV4-3 and TRBJ1-1; no definite D call. The CDR3 here is CASSQDREYTEAFF. As DNA, the CDR3 is TGCGCCAGCAGCCAAGATCGGGAATACACTGAAGCTTTCTTT.